This is a list of T cell receptor beta chains from one sample in a study of T-cell reconstitution after alpha-beta-depleted transplantation in children. MiXCR was run by TCRdb on the PCR reads, yielding one entry per CDR3 protein. The sample gives 700,000 to 850,000 distinct CDR3 sequences, approximately 15% of which show up once; approximately 5% is in the top ten. The starting material was PBMCs, mostly from graft donor cells, obtained 360 days after TCRalphabeta/CD19-depleted stem cell transplant. Receptor source: a male patient between 5 and 17 years old who had a stem cell transplant for acute lymphoblastic leukemia, so the T cells may come from the graft donor. The CDR3 runs from the conserved cysteine through the conserved F or W. The order of the fields is V gene, clone size, D gene, J gene, CDR3 protein, CDR3 DNA. The D gene is left open where the match is weak. Expanded clones are given a class, and other clones once, few, many or no size at all.

TRBV27,few,NA,TRBJ2-1,CASSSQGIPHNEQFF,TGTGCCAGCAGTTCACAGGGTATCCCCCACAATGAGCAGTTCTTC
TRBV5-1,NA,NA,TRBJ2-7,CASSLDLGMYEQYF,TGCGCCAGCAGCTTGGACCTGGGTATGTACGAGCAGTACTTC
TRBV20-1,few,TRBD1,TRBJ2-2,CSARSTGANTGELFF,TGCAGTGCTAGATCTACAGGGGCGAACACCGGGGAGCTGTTTTTT
TRBV7-6,NA,TRBD2,TRBJ2-1,CASSLGPPGRAYWEQFF,TGTGCCAGCAGCTTAGGGCCTCCTGGGAGGGCATATTGGGAGCAGTTCTTC
TRBV7-6,NA,TRBD1,TRBJ2-1,CASSLLGTGNNEQFF,TGTGCCAGCAGCTTGCTTGGGACAGGGAACAATGAGCAGTTCTTC
TRBV12-3/TRBV12-4,few,NA,TRBJ2-7,CASSLRLYLGQYF,TGTGCCAGCAGTTTACGCCTGTACTTGGGGCAGTACTTC
TRBV9,NA,NA,TRBJ2-7,CASSVGASPYEQYF,TGTGCCAGCAGCGTAGGGGCTTCCCCCTACGAGCAGTACTTC
TRBV10-3,many,TRBD1,TRBJ2-7,CAISEPGQGYEQYF,TGTGCCATCAGTGAACCGGGACAGGGCTACGAGCAGTACTTC
TRBV7-3,many,NA,TRBJ2-2,CASSLISGTGELFF,TGTGCCAGCAGCTTAATCTCTGGAACCGGGGAGCTGTTTTTT
TRBV29-1,many,TRBD2,TRBJ2-1,CSERLAPRNEQFF,TGCAGCGAACGACTAGCCCCTCGCAATGAGCAGTTCTTC
TRBV5-1,many,TRBD2,TRBJ2-5,CASRGTIQETQYF,TGCGCCAGCAGGGGGACTATCCAAGAGACCCAGTACTTC
TRBV5-1,few,NA,TRBJ2-1,CASSLGYAGSYNEQFF,TGCGCCAGCAGCTTGGGTTACGCGGGAAGCTACAATGAGCAGTTCTTC
TRBV7-4,NA,NA,TRBJ2-5,CASNSLPAPNWTQYF,TGTGCCAGCAATTCCCTGCCAGCCCCTAATTGGACCCAGTACTTC
TRBV29-1,few,TRBD1,TRBJ1-1,CSVGRGQDTEAFF,TGCAGCGTTGGCAGGGGGCAGGACACTGAAGCTTTCTTT
TRBV18,few,NA,TRBJ2-1,CASSPWSTLSSYNEQFF,TGTGCCAGCTCACCCTGGTCCACCCTAAGCTCCTACAATGAGCAGTTCTTC